This entry describes one T cell receptor beta chain. Using immunoSEQ multiplex PCR, the repertoire was profiled, and TCRdb retains in-frame clones only, with some absent. Seen here are about 120,000 clones, 90% observed once, and the top ten hold approximately 1.9%. This record belongs to a study of blood T cell repertoires in COVID-19. The CDR3 length is 13 residues. CDR1 is SEHNR and CDR2 is FQNEAQ in the germline V gene (reference sequence). V shed 8 bases and J shed 6 bases, with 16 bases lying between them. The sample consisted of peripheral blood. The sequence derives from a human donor with active COVID-19. The donor label of this sample is uncertain. The V gene is TRBV7-9, the J gene TRBJ1-2; D possibly corresponds to TRBD1 (5 bases). CDR3 in DNA: TGTGCCAGCCCCAAAACGGGGGGTGATGGCTACACCTTC. It yields the protein CASPKTGGDGYTF.